The next 2 T cell receptor beta chains were all read from a single sample in a study of PD-L1 blockade in urothelial cancer. Using immunoSEQ multiplex PCR, the repertoire was profiled, and TCRdb retains in-frame clones only, with some absent. Here the sample spans roughly 120,000 clones, approximately 90% being singletons. The time point here: peripheral blood 6 weeks after treatment start. The sequencing used PBMCs, collected around atezolizumab (anti-PD-L1) treatment. These receptor sequences come from a man aged 60 to 69 with urothelial cancer.

The CDR3 region has the DNA TGCGCCAGCAGCTTGGCGGGGGACTCTGGGGCCAACGTCCTGACTTTC. The encoded protein is CASSLAGDSGANVLTF. The rearrangement links TRBV5-1 to TRBJ2-6; tentative D call: TRBD2 (6 bases). This CDR3 is built from 16 residues. V was clipped by 0 bases and J by 0 bases, with 7 bases between them. Germline-derived CDR1 and CDR2 are SGHRS and YFSETQ.

This sequence joins TRBV5-1 and TRBJ2-1; the match to TRBD2 covers 9 bases. This CDR3 comprises 16 residues. The trim removed 0 bases at V and 1 base at J, leaving 2 bases unmatched. In germline, CDR1 is SGHRS, CDR2 YFSETQ. The chain's CDR3 is CASSLGTSASYNEQFF. DNA for the CDR3: TGCGCCAGCAGCTTGGGGACTAGCGCTTCCTACAATGAGCAGTTCTTC.